The entry that follows covers one T cell receptor (beta chain) sequence. What it recognizes is unknown. V was cut by 10 bases and J by 0 bases, with 10 bases left in between. The V gene's germline CDR1 is ENHRY and CDR2 SYGVKD. CDR3 size: 14 residues. This entry belongs to a study of T cells in Graves' hyperthyroidism and ophthalmopathy. Study-level background: Sampling of peripheral blood happened at initial diagnosis, prior to any treatment.

Broader study findings: The model made its ophthalmopathy prediction, and onset followed a median approximately 7 months later.

Patients having uncontrolled infection, another autoimmune disease, pregnancy or lactation were not included. Amplification targeted TCR beta CDR3 regions from RNA transcripts. A set of HTBI primers served as the primers for a first-round RT-PCR of the TCR CDR3. TCRdb recomputed calls from the multiplex PCR reads with MiXCR, one row per CDR3 protein. The sample includes 750,000 to 950,000 distinct CDR3 sequences, 35% to 40% of them seen just once. Sequencing was done on a sample of blood. This TCR derives from a man aged 18 to 30 with Graves' hyperthyroidism. The gene calls are TRBV10-3 and TRBJ2-6; D tentatively fits TRBD1 or TRBD2 (5 bases each). DNA for the CDR3: TGTGCCACCGGGACCTACTCTGGGGCCAACGTCCTGACTTTC. It yields the protein CATGTYSGANVLTF.